The clone carrying this TCR beta chain was observed a handful of times. The antigen is unknown. CDR3 length equals 15 residues. Germline V gene sequence: CDR1 MGHRA, CDR2 YSYEKL. Trimming cost V 0 bases and J 0 bases, with 9 bases left between them. The sample originates from a study of CD8 T cells in ankylosing spondylitis. In TCRdb, the 5' RACE reads were re-called with MiXCR into one record per CDR3 protein. The sample consists of fewer than 250,000 distinct CDR3 sequences, about 16% of them appearing once. Study observations and caveats: Within ankylosing spondylitis blood, a TCR beta motif made up of fewer than ten highly homologous variants appeared to be characteristic.

This receptor was identified in a male donor with ankylosing spondylitis. Sequenced sample: blood, either unsorted or a sorted T cell fraction (not recorded which). V and J are TRBV4-1 and TRBJ2-7, with D hard to call. CDR3 bases: TGCGCCAGCAGCCAAGATTCCCTAGACTCCTACGAGCAGTACTTC. This codes for CASSQDSLDSYEQYF.